This TCR beta chain was recorded in a study of monozygotic twins with inflammatory bowel disease. Following a re-call of the 5' RACE reads, TCRdb has one entry per CDR3 protein and lacks DNA. Its table records roughly 200,000 distinct CDR3 sequences. The CDR3 is made up of 15 amino acids. CDR1 is KGHSH and CDR2 is LQKENI in the germline V gene. The sequencing sample was made of blood. The TCR originated in a human donor with ulcerative colitis or Crohn's disease, or a healthy co-twin of an affected twin (not recorded which). The chain links TRBV18 to TRBJ2-1; absent DNA, TCRdb's TRBD2 call cannot be checked. CDR3 protein: CASSPGGRLYNEQFF. The full variable domain, rest sourced from reference TRBV18 and TRBJ2-1, is NAGVMQNPRHLVRRRGQEARLRCSPMKGHSHVYWYRQLPEEGLKFMVYLQKENIIDESGMPKERFSAEFPKEGPSILRIQQVVRGDSAAYFCASSPGGRLYNEQFFGPGTRLTVL.